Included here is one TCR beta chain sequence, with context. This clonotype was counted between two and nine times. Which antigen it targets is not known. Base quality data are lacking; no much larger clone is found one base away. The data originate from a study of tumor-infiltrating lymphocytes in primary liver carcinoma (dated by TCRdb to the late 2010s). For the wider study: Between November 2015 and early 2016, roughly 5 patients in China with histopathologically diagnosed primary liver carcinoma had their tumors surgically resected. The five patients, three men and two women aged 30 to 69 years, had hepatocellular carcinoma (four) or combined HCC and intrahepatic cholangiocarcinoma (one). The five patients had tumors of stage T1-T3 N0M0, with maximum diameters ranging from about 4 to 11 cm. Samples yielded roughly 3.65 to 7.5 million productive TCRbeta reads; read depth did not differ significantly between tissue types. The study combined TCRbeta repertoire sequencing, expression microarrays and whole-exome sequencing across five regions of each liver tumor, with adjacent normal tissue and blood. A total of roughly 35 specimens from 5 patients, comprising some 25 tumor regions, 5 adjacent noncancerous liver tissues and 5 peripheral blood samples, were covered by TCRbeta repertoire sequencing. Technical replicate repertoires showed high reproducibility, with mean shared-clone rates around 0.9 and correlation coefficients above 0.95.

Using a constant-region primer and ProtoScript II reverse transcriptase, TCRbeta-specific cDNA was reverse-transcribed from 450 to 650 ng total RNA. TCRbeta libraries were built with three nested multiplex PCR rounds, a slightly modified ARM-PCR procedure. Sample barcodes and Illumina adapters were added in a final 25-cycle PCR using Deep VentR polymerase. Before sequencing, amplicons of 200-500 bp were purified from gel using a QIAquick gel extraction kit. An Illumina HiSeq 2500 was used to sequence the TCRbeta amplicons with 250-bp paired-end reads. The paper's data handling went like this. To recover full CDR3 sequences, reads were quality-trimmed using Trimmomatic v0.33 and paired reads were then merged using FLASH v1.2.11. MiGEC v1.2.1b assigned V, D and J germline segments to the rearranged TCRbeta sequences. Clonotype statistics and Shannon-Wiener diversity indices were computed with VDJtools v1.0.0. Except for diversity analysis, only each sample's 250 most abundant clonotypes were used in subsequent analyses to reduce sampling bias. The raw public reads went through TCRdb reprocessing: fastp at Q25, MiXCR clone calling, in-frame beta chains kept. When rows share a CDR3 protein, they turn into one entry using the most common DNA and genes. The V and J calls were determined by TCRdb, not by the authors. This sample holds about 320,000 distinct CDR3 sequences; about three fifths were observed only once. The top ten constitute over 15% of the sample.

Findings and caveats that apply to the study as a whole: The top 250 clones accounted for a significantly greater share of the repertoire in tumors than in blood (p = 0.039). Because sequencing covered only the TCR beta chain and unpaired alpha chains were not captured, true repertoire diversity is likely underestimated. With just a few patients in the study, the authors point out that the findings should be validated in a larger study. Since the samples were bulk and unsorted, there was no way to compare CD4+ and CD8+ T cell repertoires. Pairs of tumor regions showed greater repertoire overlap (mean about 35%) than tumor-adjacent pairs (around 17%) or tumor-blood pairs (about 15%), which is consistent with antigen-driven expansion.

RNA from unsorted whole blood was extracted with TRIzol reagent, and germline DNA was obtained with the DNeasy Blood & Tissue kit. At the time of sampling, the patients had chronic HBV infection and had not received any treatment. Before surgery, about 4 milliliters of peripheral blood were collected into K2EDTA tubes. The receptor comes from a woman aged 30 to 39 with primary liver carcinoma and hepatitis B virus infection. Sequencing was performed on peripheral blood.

At the DNA level, the sequence is TGTGCCAGCAGCCGTGACCCGCGCGCCTCTGGGGCCAACGTCCTGACTTTC. The translation is CASSRDPRASGANVLTF. This sequence uses TRBV12-3 or TRBV12-4 and TRBJ2-6; confidence is insufficient to name the D gene. V drops 6 bases and J drops 0 bases, leaving 15 bases in between. From the cysteine through the phenylalanine, the CDR3 covers 17 amino acids. CDR3 DNA only is kept here, 51 bases in frame from base 1.